A single sample is the source of the 2 T cell receptor beta chains below, sequenced in a study of shared clonotypes between healthy human individuals. Data came from immunoSEQ multiplex PCR; TCRdb stores just in-frame clones and leaves some out. In the table there are fewer than 700,000 clones, approximately 95% of which are singletons. Naive-designated CD8 cells lacked CD45RO, were positively enriched for CCR7, and omitted terminally differentiated effector memory CD45RA+ cells. Sample: naive CD8+ T cells sorted from blood. All receptors come from a woman aged 25 to 39 in good health.

J is TRBJ2-7 and V is TRBV27; 8 nucleotides line up with TRBD2. Germline CDR1 is MNHEY and CDR2 is SMNVEV (reference sequence). V was pared by 4 bases and J by 4 bases, with 6 bases of the junction left unmatched. This CDR3 spans 14 amino acids. As DNA, the CDR3 is TGTGCCAGCAGTTGGACGGGGGGGATGTACGAGCAGTACTTC. Translated, it gives CASSWTGGMYEQYF.

The chain links TRBV2 to TRBJ2-3; 9 nucleotides match TRBD2. The J segment lost 2 bases and the V segment lost 6 bases, leaving 3 bases of the junction unmatched. Per the germline V gene, CDR1 is SNHLY and CDR2 is FYNNEI. This CDR3 spans 14 amino acids. The CDR3: CASRTSGNTDTQYF. In nucleotides, the CDR3 is TGTGCCAGCAGGACTAGCGGAAACACAGATACGCAGTATTTT.